This TCR beta chain was sequenced in a study of T cell responses to AZD1222 COVID-19 vaccine. Study-level points and caveats: White British donors predominated, females outnumbered males, and clonal diversity was possibly underestimated. Among spike-specific TCRs, nearly half reportedly target unmutated variant regions.

Trimming cost V 2 bases and J 4 bases, with 8 bases left between them. This CDR3 contains 13 residues. CDR1 is LGHNA, CDR2 YNFKEQ, per germline. Note on this clone: The antigen remains unidentified.

The data were produced by immunoSEQ multiplex PCR, yet TCRdb's version contains in-frame clones alone and is incomplete. The top ten clones hold 2% to 3% of a sample with about 110,000 clones, 92% of them seen once. The sequence was obtained from an adult who received the AZD1222 COVID-19 vaccine. The starting material was peripheral blood, obtained 28 days after the second AZD1222 dose. This chain links TRBV4-2 with TRBJ1-2; D gene uncertain. CDR3: CASSQSTLYGYTF. DNA of the CDR3: TGTGCCAGCAGCCAATCGACACTCTATGGCTACACCTTC.